These 14 T cell receptor beta chains were sequenced from one sample in a study of cytomegalovirus exposure and HLA in healthy donors (dated by TCRdb to 2017 to 2019). The library was produced with the immunoSEQ multiplex PCR assay. For the multiplex PCR, a mixture combining 60 forward primers for TCR Vbeta segments and 13 reverse primers for TCR Jbeta segments was used. Imported from immuneACCESS, the table was reduced by TCRdb to in-frame sequences with V and J called. These copies leave out some clones; in studies compared against another copy, an unresolved V gene accounts for under half, and the cause of the remainder is not known. Recorded for this sample are more than 95,000 clones; roughly three quarters of them occurred a single time. The top ten clonotypes cover about a tenth of the sample. Sequenced sample: PBMCs. The origin of the receptors is a woman aged 18-30 years in good health and CMV-seropositive.

This sequence joins TRBV4-2 and TRBJ2-7; maybe TRBD1 (6 bases). Germline V lookup: CDR1 LGHNA, CDR2 YNFKEQ. The ends were cut back, 8 bases at V and 6 bases at J, with 14 bases in the middle. CDR3 length: 12 amino acids. The CDR3 region has the DNA TGTGCCAGCGGGACACGTCTGTCCGAGCAGTACTTC. Its translation is CASGTRLSEQYF.

The V and J genes are TRBV15 and TRBJ1-6, with D possibly matching TRBD1 (6 bases). The CDR3 loop spans 14 amino acids. Germline V gives CDR1 LNHNV, CDR2 YYDKDF (reference sequence). V was pared by 4 bases and J by 5 bases, with 9 bases between. This CDR3 is CATSTNRDNSPLHF. The CDR3 nucleotides are TGTGCCACCAGCACAAACAGGGATAATTCACCCCTCCACTTT.

This clone was observed a few times. V is TRBV28 and J is TRBJ1-1; D is uncertain. V was cut by 8 bases and J by 11 bases, with 15 bases left in between. Germline V gene data show CDR1 as MDHEN and CDR2 as SYDVKM. This CDR3 has 11 residues. In DNA, the CDR3 is TGTGCCAGCCTCTTTTCAGGATGGGCTTTCTTT. Its protein product is CASLFSGWAFF.

The chain recombines TRBV5-1 with TRBJ2-2, with D perhaps TRBD2 (6 bases). Germline assignment: CDR1 SGHRS and CDR2 YFSETQ. The CDR3 loop spans 16 amino acids. Trimming removed 4 bases at V and 7 bases at J, with 20 bases between. Here the CDR3 DNA reads TGCGCCAGCAGCCGGTCACTAGCAACCCTAAGCGGGGAGCTGTTTTTT. Protein: CASSRSLATLSGELFF.

The chain combines TRBV6-4 with TRBJ2-1; 12 nucleotides agree with TRBD2. V lost 4 bases and J lost 4; bases outside the gene matches: 5. The CDR3 covers 16 residues. The V gene's germline CDR1 is MRHNA and CDR2 SNTAGT. Written as DNA, the CDR3 is TGTGCCAGCAGTGTCCGGACTAGCGGGGATTACAATGAGCAGTTCTTC. Translated, it gives CASSVRTSGDYNEQFF.

The rearrangement joins TRBV5-1 to TRBJ2-1; D perhaps matches TRBD2 (6 bases). V gave up 0 bases and J gave up 5 bases, with 18 bases separating them. CDR1 is SGHRS, CDR2 YFSETQ, per germline. The CDR3 runs 17 residues. Here the CDR3 reads CASSLAQGGDRNNEQFF. Written as DNA, the CDR3 is TGCGCCAGCAGCTTGGCCCAAGGAGGGGATCGAAACAATGAGCAGTTCTTC.

The chain couples TRBV10-1 to TRBJ2-3; TRBD2 agrees at 13 bases. Trimming cost V 3 bases and J 1 base; bases outside gene matches: 4. The CDR3 consists of 17 residues. Germline lookup yields CDR1 WNHNN and CDR2 SYGVQD (reference sequence). For the CDR3, the DNA is TGCGCCAGCAGTGAAGGACTAGCGGGGGTGGGCACAGATACGCAGTATTTT. This gives the protein CASSEGLAGVGTDTQYF.

The gene calls are TRBV29-1 and TRBJ2-1; 7 positions agree with TRBD1. J gave up 1 base and V 8 bases, and 11 bases lay outside the gene matches. The CDR3 covers 15 residues. The germline V gene has CDR1 SQVTM and CDR2 ANQGSEA. The CDR3 DNA follows: TGCAGCCTGGGGAACAGGGGACCTTCCTACAATGAGCAGTTCTTC. Protein product: CSLGNRGPSYNEQFF.

A few counts support this clone. This chain links TRBV7-8 with TRBJ1-6, with D perhaps TRBD1 (5 bases). The CDR3 consists of 13 residues. V gave up 7 bases and J gave up 6 bases, with 10 bases separating them. Per germline, CDR1 SGHVS and CDR2 FQNEAQ. The CDR3 sequence: CASTLDTNSPLHF. The DNA for the CDR3 is TGTGCCAGCACCTTGGACACTAATTCACCCCTCCACTTT.

This chain uses TRBV7-7 with TRBJ2-5; 14 nucleotides align to TRBD2. Germline CDR1 reads SSHAT; CDR2 reads FNYEAQ (reference sequence). The V gene end was trimmed by 4 bases and the J gene end by 0 bases; junction bases not matched to a gene: 4. CDR3 size: 17 residues. CDR3 sequence reads: CASSSGLAGAYQETQYF. The DNA of the CDR3 is TGTGCCAGCAGCTCGGGACTAGCGGGGGCCTACCAAGAGACCCAGTACTTC.

The chain employs TRBV5-1 and TRBJ2-7; 7 bases are a match to TRBD1. This CDR3 is 13 amino acids long. The V and J ends lost 4 bases and 1 base, in that order; junction bases with no gene match: 2. Per germline, CDR1 SGHRS and CDR2 YFSETQ. CDR3 in amino acids: CASSPTGSYEQYF. The DNA for the CDR3 is TGCGCCAGCAGCCCGACAGGGTCCTACGAGCAGTACTTC.

This chain connects TRBV29-1 to TRBJ2-7; D not resolved. CDR3 length: 11 residues. Germline V gene sequence: CDR1 SQVTM, CDR2 ANQGSEA. V was pared by 4 bases and J by 3 bases, with 7 bases between. The CDR3 DNA reads as TGCAGCGTTGGTGAGTTCTACGAGCAGTACTTC. As protein: CSVGEFYEQYF.

This chain uses TRBV7-2 with TRBJ2-3; tentatively, D is TRBD2 (5 bases). The CDR3 sequence is 17 residues long. CDR1 is SGHTA, CDR2 FQGNSA, per germline. With 2 bases removed from V and 1 base from J, the gap between germline ends came to 16 bases. The CDR3 region has the DNA TGTGCCAGCAGCTTACGAACCCGACTAAGGGGCACAGATACGCAGTATTTT. Amino acid sequence: CASSLRTRLRGTDTQYF.

The chain combines TRBV5-4 with TRBJ1-2, with 11 bases matching TRBD1. V lost 0 bases to trimming and J lost 4 bases; unmatched junction nucleotides: 2. Germline V gene lookup returns CDR1 SGHNT and CDR2 YYREEE (reference sequence). CDR3 length: 15 amino acids. CDR3 in amino acids: CASSLGGQGAYGYTF. The CDR3 nucleotides are TGTGCCAGCAGCTTGGGAGGACAGGGGGCCTATGGCTACACCTTC. Full variable domain (rest looked up from reference TRBV5-4 and TRBJ1-2): ETGVTQSPTHLIKTRGQQVTLRCSSQSGHNTVSWYQQALGQGPQFIFQYYREEENGRGNFPPRFSGLQFPNYSSELNVNALELDDSALYLCASSLGGQGAYGYTFGSGTRLTVV.